These T cell receptor beta chains were read from a single sample in a study of T cell changes during pregnancy in multiple sclerosis. Here immunoSEQ multiplex PCR was the method, and the copy in TCRdb shows in-frame clones only, minus some. The sample has tens of thousands of clones, over 75% seen once; the top ten hold 6.5% to 7.5%. Here the sequenced sample was CD8+ T cells from peripheral blood mononuclear cells, taken after pregnancy. These receptors all come from a female donor with multiple sclerosis, enrolled in a pregnancy study. Both conserved end residues are part of each CDR3. Fields, in order: V gene, clone size, J gene, D gene, CDR3 protein, CDR3 DNA. A D gene is named only where the DNA matches it firmly. Not all rows give a size; the values are once, few, many and, for expanded clones, a class.

TRBV7-6,once,TRBJ2-3,TRBD2,CASSLLGLAGRTDTQYF,TGTGCCAGCAGCTTACTCGGACTAGCGGGACGCACAGATACGCAGTATTTT
TRBV4-1,.,TRBJ2-1,TRBD2,CASSQEVPSGSINEQFF,TGCGCCAGCAGCCAAGAAGTTCCTAGCGGGAGTATTAATGAGCAGTTCTTC
TRBV7-9,.,TRBJ2-7,.,CASSPYGTGGEQYF,TGTGCCAGCAGCCCTTACGGGACCGGGGGTGAGCAGTACTTC
TRBV6-5,once,TRBJ2-5,.,CASSYYGFQETQYF,TGTGCCAGCAGTTACTATGGCTTCCAAGAGACCCAGTACTTC
TRBV18,.,TRBJ1-1,.,CASSLLTGDNTEAFF,TGTGCCAGCTCACTACTGACAGGTGATAACACTGAAGCTTTCTTT
TRBV4-3,.,TRBJ1-4,.,CASSQDLARTATNEKLFF,TGCGCCAGCAGCCAAGATCTAGCCCGGACAGCAACTAATGAAAAACTGTTTTTT
TRBV4-1,.,TRBJ2-3,.,CASSQDVGGASTDTQYF,TGCGCCAGCAGCCAAGATGTGGGGGGGGCTAGCACAGATACGCAGTATTTT
TRBV30,.,TRBJ2-2,TRBD2,CAWTSGGSEDTGELFF,TGTGCCTGGACCAGCGGCGGGAGCGAGGACACCGGGGAGCTGTTTTTT
TRBV11-3,.,TRBJ2-4,TRBD2,CASRGRVENIQYF,TGTGCCAGCCGAGGGAGGGTCGAGAACATTCAGTACTTC
TRBV10-3,once,TRBJ2-1,.,CAISELDSYNEQFF,TGTGCCATCAGTGAGTTAGACAGCTACAATGAGCAGTTCTTC
TRBV29-1,once,TRBJ1-2,TRBD1,CSGRGTGDNYGYTF,TGCAGCGGGAGAGGGACAGGGGACAACTATGGCTACACCTTC
TRBV27,.,TRBJ2-3,.,CASSLADSEADTQYF,TGTGCCAGCAGTTTAGCGGACAGCGAGGCAGATACGCAGTATTTT
TRBV27,.,TRBJ1-1,.,CASGPLNTEAFF,TGTGCCAGCGGGCCCCTCAACACTGAAGCTTTCTTT
TRBV28,.,TRBJ2-7,TRBD2,CASSPGTSGRSAWEQYF,TGTGCCAGCAGTCCCGGGACTAGCGGGAGATCCGCATGGGAGCAGTACTTC
TRBV27,.,TRBJ1-2,.,CASRPTGDYGYTF,TGTGCCAGCAGACCGACAGGTGACTATGGCTACACCTTC
TRBV27,.,TRBJ2-7,TRBD2,CASTPLSGTSLYEQYF,TGTGCCAGCACTCCACTCTCCGGGACTAGCTTATACGAGCAGTACTTC
TRBV28,.,TRBJ2-1,.,CASSLSAGWNEQFF,TGTGCCAGCAGTTTATCCGCAGGGTGGAATGAGCAGTTCTTC
TRBV11-2,.,TRBJ2-3,.,CASSLPAGTDTQYF,TGTGCCAGCAGCTTACCAGCGGGCACAGATACGCAGTATTTT
TRBV28,.,TRBJ2-5,.,CASSFGFRAETQYF,TGTGCCAGCAGTTTTGGGTTCAGGGCGGAGACCCAGTACTTC
TRBV19,once,TRBJ1-1,TRBD1,CATRDRANTEAFF,TGTGCCACCCGGGACAGGGCGAACACTGAAGCTTTCTTT
TRBV27,once,TRBJ2-1,TRBD2,CASSLSSREGHLGQFF,TGTGCCAGCAGTTTATCGTCGAGGGAGGGCCATCTCGGGCAGTTCTTC
TRBV28,.,TRBJ2-3,.,CASSPLPGKDTQYF,TGTGCCAGCAGTCCACTTCCGGGGAAAGATACGCAGTATTTT
TRBV10-3,once,TRBJ2-1,TRBD2,CAIGSSVGLAGRVSANEQFF,TGTGCCATCGGGTCCTCGGTAGGGCTAGCGGGCCGCGTGAGTGCCAATGAGCAGTTCTTC
TRBV5-1,.,TRBJ1-2,TRBD1,CASSLDREVDGYTF,TGCGCCAGCAGCTTAGACAGGGAGGTGGATGGCTACACCTTC
TRBV13,.,TRBJ2-1,TRBD2,CASTKRASGVGSYNEQFF,TGTGCCAGCACAAAACGGGCTAGCGGGGTTGGGTCCTACAATGAGCAGTTCTTC
TRBV6-5,.,TRBJ1-2,.,CASSPTSGNYGYTF,TGTGCCAGCAGTCCTACGTCGGGTAACTATGGCTACACCTTC
TRBV27,.,TRBJ2-7,TRBD1,CASAQDRDHDEQYF,TGTGCCAGCGCTCAGGACAGGGACCATGACGAGCAGTACTTC
TRBV27,.,TRBJ1-1,TRBD1,CASYKGAAEAFF,TGTGCCAGTTACAAGGGGGCCGCTGAAGCTTTCTTT
TRBV4-1,.,TRBJ2-7,TRBD2,CASSRGLELEQYF,TGCGCCAGCAGCCGGGGACTAGAGCTCGAGCAGTACTTC
TRBV9,.,TRBJ2-5,TRBD1,CASSVDRDRETQYF,TGTGCCAGCAGCGTAGACAGGGACAGAGAGACCCAGTACTTC
TRBV9,.,TRBJ2-7,.,CASSVDGAAYEQYF,TGTGCCAGCAGCGTAGATGGGGCAGCTTACGAGCAGTACTTC
TRBV6-5,.,TRBJ1-2,.,CASSSGGGSWDYGYTF,TGTGCCAGCAGTTCCGGTGGGGGGAGTTGGGACTATGGCTACACCTTC
TRBV4-1,.,TRBJ2-3,.,CASSKAGGADTQYF,TGCGCCAGCAGCAAAGCCGGTGGAGCAGATACGCAGTATTTT
TRBV28,.,TRBJ1-1,.,CASSQYGGTEAFF,TGTGCCAGCAGCCAATACGGGGGGACTGAAGCTTTCTTT
TRBV27,.,TRBJ2-5,TRBD2,CASSRSGSRETQYF,TGTGCCAGCAGTCGAAGCGGGAGCCGGGAGACCCAGTACTTC
TRBV11-2,.,TRBJ2-7,.,CASSLGDRQMYF,TGTGCCAGCAGCTTAGGCGACCGACAGATGTACTTC
TRBV5-5,.,TRBJ1-1,.,CASSLASTEAFF,TGTGCCAGCAGCTTGGCCTCGACTGAAGCTTTCTTT
TRBV11-2,.,TRBJ2-7,.,CASSPQTYEQYF,TGTGCCAGCAGCCCACAAACCTACGAGCAGTACTTC
TRBV27,once,TRBJ2-7,.,CASSPLWKKGDEQYF,TGTGCCAGCAGCCCACTCTGGAAAAAAGGGGACGAGCAGTACTTC
TRBV7-2,.,TRBJ2-7,.,CASSLGLVKYEQYF,TGTGCCAGCAGCTTAGGGTTAGTCAAGTACGAGCAGTACTTC
TRBV5-6,.,TRBJ1-5,TRBD1,CASSDGTGGSYQPQHF,TGTGCCAGCAGCGACGGGACAGGGGGTTCGTATCAGCCCCAGCATTTT
TRBV2,.,TRBJ2-5,.,CASNSGVGETQYF,TGTGCCAGCAATTCGGGGGTAGGGGAGACCCAGTACTTC